This entry lists 3 T cell receptor beta chains sequenced from one sample in a study of Ad26.COV2.S vaccination and SARS-CoV-2 variants. Documented treatment: roughly 20 received Ad26.COV2.S at low or high dose, single or two shots; 5 received placebo; per-sample allocation not given. Collection of samples fell on day 63 after the first vaccine or placebo injection. Produced via immunoSEQ multiplex PCR; TCRdb's table is partial and in-frame only. The sample has approximately 420,000 clones; approximately 86% are singletons. The specimen was peripheral blood, collected in a trial of Ad26.COV2.S vaccine versus placebo. The origin of the receptors is a person aged 18-60 years who received the Ad26.COV2.S COVID-19 vaccine or a placebo.

This chain joins TRBV6-6 and TRBJ1-2, with D hard to call. Germline V lookup: CDR1 MNHNY, CDR2 SVGAGI (reference sequence). V lost 2 bases to trimming and J lost 2 bases, with 15 bases between them. The CDR3 covers 16 residues. The DNA of the CDR3 is TGTGCCAGCAGTTACCGAGAAGGACGGAGGAACTATGGCTACACCTTC. Its translation is CASSYREGRRNYGYTF.

The V gene is TRBV5-1, the J gene TRBJ1-1; no clear D. This CDR3 is 13 amino acids long. Trimming stripped 1 base from V and 6 bases from J, with 10 bases between. CDR1 and CDR2 (germline): SGHRS, YFSETQ. The CDR3 sequence: CASSLLRRAEAFF. CDR3 DNA sequence: TGCGCCAGCAGCTTGCTCCGACGCGCTGAAGCTTTCTTT.

The rearrangement links TRBV20-1 to TRBJ2-7; D perhaps matches TRBD1 (7 bases). CDR3 size: 15 residues. Germline CDR1 is DFQATT and CDR2 is SNEGSKA (reference sequence). The V gene lost 3 bases and the J gene lost 9 bases, with 24 bases spanning the gap. CDR3 residues: CSASSTDRPTGGQYF. In DNA, the CDR3 is TGCAGTGCTAGTAGTACGGACAGGCCGACCGGGGGGCAGTACTTC.